This T cell receptor beta chain was sequenced during a study of shared clonotypes between healthy human individuals (TCRdb year 2020). General notes on the study: Three men and two women, aged 18 to 49 years, made up the cohort. For each donor, CD4 naive and CD4 memory were each given three plates, CD8 naive was given two plates, and CD8 memory was given one plate. To estimate repertoire size and how much clonotype sharing occurs between individuals, the study deeply sequenced the blood TCR repertoires of 4 to 6 healthy adults. To increase sequencing depth and limit assay-specific biases, different laboratories used diverse techniques to prepare libraries and sequence TCR repertoires. Per donor, leukapheresis produced somewhere between about 0.94 and 9 billion PBMCs.

Using the deep immunoSEQ assay, multiplex PCR amplified TCR CDR3 regions from genomic DNA. Extracted genomic DNA from each cell subset was spread evenly across all wells of several immunoSEQ 96-well plates, with each plate serving as a replicate. Each replicate PCR for sorted subsets received roughly 200 ng genomic DNA, equal to roughly 30,000 T cell genomes. The purified libraries were quantified using a Qubit 3.0 fluorometer, sized with a Bioanalyzer 2100, and then quantified again using the KAPA Library Quantification kit. Every immunoSEQ 96-well plate was sequenced on a dedicated single-read 150-cycle Illumina NextSeq 550 flow cell. In the paper's pipeline: The immunoSEQ output contained only junctional sequences without quality scores, so filtering could not match that applied to full-length reads. Sequences were annotated with PyIR, a Python wrapper for IgBLAST v1.9, and V/J genes and CDR3 were assigned using IMGT germline references. Reads were removed for weak V/J assignments (E-value above 1e-6), missing CDR3, stop codons, out-of-frame junctions, or ambiguous translated residues. V3J clonotypes were defined as sequences sharing an identical inferred V gene, J gene, and CDR3 amino acid sequence. To compute the percentage overlap between repertoires, the number of shared unique clonotypes was divided by the size of the smaller repertoire. RTK rarefaction, the Chao1 estimator, and Recon v2.1 estimates of unobserved clonotypes were used to assess repertoire richness. Generation probabilities were computed with OLGA for all TCRbeta clonotypes obtained by the gDNA method from several donors. Sourced from immuneACCESS, this table was stored by TCRdb with only in-frame sequences that have V and J called. A share of the clones is absent; for the studies checked, an unresolved V gene accounts for under half, and the remainder has no known explanation. Clone size and V and J calls were adopted from that table, with D and trimming inferred from the DNA. The sample profile shows about 1.5 million clones; roughly 96% of them were found once. Jointly, the top ten make up more than 0.9% of the sample.

The donors were healthy, HIV-negative adults with no recently reported acute infections or vaccinations. Every donor was a Caucasian adult living in Nashville, Tennessee, USA. Magnetic negative selection was used to enrich CD4+ T cells, after which naive cells were positively selected on CD45RA and the negative fraction became the memory subset. After blood collection by leukapheresis, PBMCs were isolated using Ficoll-Histopaque density gradient centrifugation and then cryopreserved in the vapor phase of liquid nitrogen. Analytical flow cytometry was used to check the purity and quantity of each magnetically sorted T cell population. Genomic DNA was isolated from each sorted fraction and quantified by UV absorbance on a Nanodrop 2000c. The full study reports these points: Pairwise subsampling led to the expectation that sequencing depth would affect the degree of clonotype sharing among donors. The small number of donors limited the genetic and exposure-history diversity represented. Clonotypes shared by all four sorted-subset donors showed higher generation probabilities than non-shared clonotypes. Sharing across a handful of donors was observed for approximately 5% of naive CD4, over 3% of naive CD8, 2.3% of memory CD4, and less than 0.45% of memory CD8 clonotypes. Incomplete sequencing was indicated by rarefaction of sorted-subset datasets, despite the large sequencing depth. Naive subsets generally had larger estimated clonotype richness than memory subsets did. Only blood was sampled, and tissue TCR repertoires likely differ from those in blood.

The CDR3, from cysteine to phenylalanine, totals 12 residues. Only the CDR3 DNA stays, 36 bases, in frame from base 1. V loses 7 bases of germline sequence and J loses 5 bases, and the interval between the two ends is 10 bases. The germline V gene supplies CDR1 SGHDT and CDR2 YYEEEE. A remark on this clone: Its antigen is unknown. No base quality information exists; no much larger clone differs at one position.

The sample consisted of naive CD4+ T cells sorted from blood. This specimen's cell subset or site label, interpreted: CD45RA+ positively selected. This TCR was recovered from a young man in good health. The rearrangement joined TRBV5-6 to TRBJ2-1; the D gene cannot be resolved reliably. The base sequence is TGTGCCAGCTTCGACCTCCACAATGAGCAGTTCTTC. The resulting protein is CASFDLHNEQFF.